These 9 T cell receptor beta chains were sequenced from one sample in a study of shared clonotypes between healthy human individuals. Measured with immunoSEQ multiplex PCR; TCRdb has only the in-frame clones, and not every one. Among approximately 500,000 clones listed, 90% to 96% were seen once. The material sequenced was naive CD4+ T cells sorted from blood. Noted subset: CD45RA+ positively selected. The receptors derive from a woman aged 25 to 39 in good health.

V gene TRBV18 combines with J gene TRBJ2-1; the match to TRBD2 covers 12 bases. J lost 10 bases, V lost 2 bases, and 9 bases had no gene match. The germline gives CDR1 KGHSH, CDR2 LQKENI. The CDR3 runs 16 residues. This CDR3 is CASSPSASGRAKEQFF. CDR3 bases: TGTGCCAGCTCACCATCGGCTAGCGGGAGGGCCAAAGAGCAGTTCTTC.

The V call is TRBV5-1, the J call TRBJ2-1; tentatively, D is TRBD2 (6 bases). CDR1 is SGHRS, CDR2 YFSETQ, per germline. There are 13 residues in the CDR3. Deletions cut 0 bases from V and 7 bases from J, with 8 bases between. The CDR3, as DNA: TGCGCCAGCAGCTTGGCGGGAGTGAATGAGCAGTTCTTC. Its protein is CASSLAGVNEQFF. Supplemented by reference TRBV5-1 and TRBJ2-1, the full variable domain reads KAGVTQTPRYLIKTRGQQVTLSCSPISGHRSVSWYQQTPGQGLQFLFEYFSETQRNKGNFPGRFSGRQFSNSRSEMNVSTLELGDSALYLCASSLAGVNEQFFGPGTRLTVL.

This clone has only one observation. This chain uses TRBV18 with TRBJ2-7; D remains unclear. The CDR3 is 15 residues long. V was shortened by 0 bases and J by 5 bases, with 14 bases between the two germline ends. Germline V lookup: CDR1 KGHSH, CDR2 LQKENI. CDR3: CASSPPAPKAHEQYF. The CDR3 DNA reads TGTGCCAGCTCACCACCTGCGCCTAAAGCCCACGAGCAGTACTTC.

This clone was detected only once. The gene calls are TRBV7-8 and TRBJ2-5; 8 bases map to TRBD2. Per the germline V gene, CDR1 is SGHVS and CDR2 is FQNEAQ. This CDR3 comprises 15 residues. The J segment lost 1 base and the V segment lost 10 bases, leaving 11 bases of the junction unmatched. The CDR3 loop is CATHPAGGLQETQYF. The CDR3 DNA reads as TGTGCCACCCATCCGGCGGGAGGCCTCCAAGAGACCCAGTACTTC.

This sequence joins TRBV5-1 and TRBJ2-1; D perhaps matches TRBD2 (5 bases). Trimming left V 4 bases short and J 10 bases short, with 15 bases between. The length of the CDR3 is 13 residues. Germline V CDR1 and CDR2: SGHRS, YFSETQ. For the CDR3, the DNA is TGCGCCAGCAGCGCAGATCTAGGAGGAGAGCAGTTCTTC. Amino acids: CASSADLGGEQFF. Complete variable domain (other parts from reference TRBV5-1 and TRBJ2-1): KAGVTQTPRYLIKTRGQQVTLSCSPISGHRSVSWYQQTPGQGLQFLFEYFSETQRNKGNFPGRFSGRQFSNSRSEMNVSTLELGDSALYLCASSADLGGEQFFGPGTRLTVL.

The V gene is TRBV29-1, the J gene TRBJ1-1, with 9 bases aligning to TRBD1. Trimming cost V 4 bases and J 0 bases; bases outside gene matches: 3. CDR3 length: 14 residues. Per germline, CDR1 SQVTM and CDR2 ANQGSEA. Here the CDR3 DNA reads TGCAGCGTTGCGGGACAGGGTTTGAACACTGAAGCTTTCTTT. The encoded protein is CSVAGQGLNTEAFF.

J is TRBJ1-5 and V is TRBV30; D remains ambiguous. The length of the CDR3 is 13 residues. Trimming stripped 1 base from V and 0 bases from J, with 4 bases between. CDR1 is GTSNPN, CDR2 SVGIG, per germline (reference sequence). The chain's CDR3 is CAWSGDSNQPQHF. CDR3 sequence (DNA): TGTGCCTGGAGTGGTGATAGCAATCAGCCCCAGCATTTT.

The J gene is TRBJ1-5, the V gene TRBV14; 7 bases are a match to TRBD1. The germline gives CDR1 SGHDN, CDR2 FVKESK. After removal of 2 bases from V and 5 bases from J, the junction contained 0 bases not matched to a gene. The CDR3 runs 13 residues. The CDR3 sequence: CASSQQGDQPQHF. CDR3 coding DNA: TGTGCCAGCAGCCAACAGGGGGATCAGCCCCAGCATTTT.

The V gene is TRBV29-1, the J gene TRBJ2-5; maybe TRBD1 (6 bases). The germline V and J ends were trimmed by 5 bases and 4 bases, with 11 bases remaining between them. This CDR3 spans 12 amino acids. The germline gives CDR1 SQVTM, CDR2 ANQGSEA. The CDR3 reads CSVYVGGETQYF. The CDR3 DNA sequence: TGCAGCGTTTACGTAGGGGGAGAGACCCAGTACTTC.